This TCR beta chain was captured by sequencing in a study of T cells in Graves' hyperthyroidism and ophthalmopathy. Study observations and caveats: Patients with ophthalmopathy were separated from those with stable hyperthyroidism by a 13 V-J model. For ophthalmopathy, model prediction preceded onset by a median 6.5 months.

Amplification of TCR beta CDR3 regions was performed using RNA transcripts as template. With the HTBI primer set, the TCR CDR3 went through a first round of RT-PCR. TCRdb re-called the multiplex PCR reads through MiXCR, storing one row per CDR3 protein. Seen here are tens of thousands of distinct CDR3 sequences, around 50% observed once, and the top ten hold roughly 6.2%. The CDR3 consists of 16 residues. With 0 bases clipped from V and 8 bases from J, the junction kept 8 bases outside the gene matches. CDR1 is SGDLS, CDR2 YYNGEE, per germline. Used for diagnoses were clinical symptoms, serum thyroxine and TRAb, thyroid ultrasound and orbital computed tomography. PBMCs were derived from around 10 ml fresh peripheral blood. This clonotype was picked up many times. Its antigen remains unidentified.

This TCR was recovered from a woman between 45 and 65 years old with Graves' hyperthyroidism that later progressed to Graves' ophthalmopathy. The gene calls are TRBV9 and TRBJ2-3, with 11 nucleotides matching TRBD2. The sequencing sample was made of blood. The CDR3 DNA reads as TGTGCCAGCAGCGTAGATATACTAGCGGGAGCGGGTACGCAGTATTTT. Protein product: CASSVDILAGAGTQYF. Full variable domain (outside the CDR3, taken from reference TRBV9 and TRBJ2-3): DSGVTQTPKHLITATGQRVTLRCSPRSGDLSVYWYQQSLDQGLQFLIQYYNGEERAKGNILERFSAQQFPDLHSELNLSSLELGDSALYFCASSVDILAGAGTQYFGPGTRLTVL.